This T cell receptor (beta chain) was found in a study of CD8+CD57+ T cells in acquired aplastic anemia (dated by TCRdb to 2017 to 2018). With regard to the full study: DNA extracted from sorted CD4+ and CD8+ cells had a mean of roughly 3.4 ug, with a range of about 0.19 to 27.4 ug. CD8+CD57+ expansion was defined as a frequency above the mean frequency observed in healthy subjects. On the study overall, not on this receptor specifically: Some 30 CD8+ CDR3 sequences were shared between patients and controls but appeared highly expressed in patients and within their immunodominant clones. Between patients and healthy controls, no significant difference in CD8+ Simpson's diversity was found (P=0.060).

With respect to this clonotype: Its antigen remains unidentified. No much larger clonotype is one base removed from it; base qualities were not supplied.

CDR1 SQVTM and CDR2 ANQGSEA were looked up in the germline V gene. V lost 8 bases and J lost 3 bases, and the count of bases not matched to a germline gene is 10. Spanning cysteine to phenylalanine, the CDR3 consists of 13 amino acids. This entry keeps only the CDR3 DNA: 39 bases, framed from base 1. Flow cytometry had shown CD8+CD57+ cell expansion in the patients selected for sequencing. Every patient had a diagnosis of severe acquired aplastic anemia based on International Study of Aplastic Anemia and Agranulocytosis and Camitta criteria. Patients had received no therapy at the time of blood sampling. TCR repertoires of sorted CD4+ and CD8+ blood T cells from severe aplastic anemia patients and healthy subjects were deep-sequenced in the study. Patients were enrolled under clinicaltrials.gov protocols 00001620, 01623167, 00001397, 00071045, 00081523 and 00961064 in the USA. Ficoll-Paque density gradient centrifugation was used to isolate peripheral blood mononuclear cells. Before DNA extraction, CD4+ and CD8+ T cells were sorted by FACS or by magnetic beads.

Genomic DNA served as template for TCR beta VDJ combination and CDR3 sequence profiling. An Illumina HiSeq 2000 was the platform used for TCR repertoire sequencing. On the authors' methods: Repertoires were assessed using TRBV/TRBJ rearrangement plots, CDR3 size and DJ length profiles, and Simpson's diversity index. The most abundant DNA sequence in the deep sequencing data was defined as the immunodominant clone. CDR3 amino acid sequences were checked for sharing across subjects and were also compared against the VDJdb database and published repertoires. Clones were called with MiXCR by TCRdb after fastp trimmed the public reads at Q25, and only in-frame beta chains were retained. Each CDR3 protein gets just one entry, which takes the most common genes and DNA from the rows behind it. For this entry, the V and J calls and clone size follow TCRdb and not the study's own pipeline. For this sample there are more than 150,000 distinct CDR3 sequences; 48% appear just once. The ten largest clones represent approximately 13% of the sample.

Sequencing was done on a sample of sorted CD4+, CD8+, or CD8+CD57+ T cells (not recorded which) from PBMCs. This receptor chain uses TRBV29-1 and TRBJ2-7; 7 of the junction bases match TRBD1. The TCR sequence derives from a human donor with aplastic anemia. The CDR3 sequence is CSLEGQLDYEQYF. The DNA sequence is TGCAGCTTAGAGGGACAGTTAGACTACGAGCAGTACTTC.